The present entry profiles one TCR beta chain with its context. The data stem from a study of PD-1 and CTLA-4 blockade in melanoma. Only in-frame clones appear in the TCRdb table, and some are missing; sequencing was by immunoSEQ multiplex PCR. The data show about 21,000 clones, about 91% seen once. Trimming took off 0 bases at V and 4 bases at J, with 11 bases between the two ends. This CDR3 comprises 16 residues. Germline loops: CDR1 KGHDR, CDR2 SFDVKD. The receptor's source is a human donor with melanoma. The chain is built from TRBV24-1 and TRBJ2-2; weak D call: TRBD1 (6 bases). The starting material was CD8+ T cells from peripheral blood, obtained before anti-PD-1 treatment. The CDR3 region is CATSDLADRTTGELFF. CDR3 in DNA: TGTGCCACCAGTGATTTGGCGGACAGAACCACCGGGGAGCTGTTTTTT.